A single sample is the source of the 30 T cell receptor beta chains below, sequenced in a study of shared clonotypes between healthy human individuals (dated by TCRdb to about 2020). Library method: the immunoSEQ multiplex PCR assay. In its TCRdb copy, this immuneACCESS table keeps in-frame sequences only and misses some clones. Where compared with another copy, unresolved V genes explain less than half of these, and the others have no known cause. This sample holds millions of clones; more than 80% were observed only once. The top ten hold roughly 0.14% of the sample. The source material was naive CD4+ T cells sorted from blood. According to the study, the label for this sample's cell subset or site signals: CD45RA+ positively selected. The receptors were sampled from a man younger than 30 in good health.

The rearrangement links TRBV20-1 to TRBJ1-2; TRBD1 might be the D (5 bases). The CDR3 is 11 amino acids. V dropped 6 bases and J dropped 7 bases, with 12 bases sitting between them. CDR1 is DFQATT, CDR2 SNEGSKA, per germline (reference sequence). For the CDR3, the DNA is TGCAGTGCCACGACCGGGGGTGGCTACACCTTC. Amino acid sequence: CSATTGGGYTF.

Concerning this clone itself: This CDR3 is also generated by other DNA sequences in the sample. The chain recombines TRBV5-1 with TRBJ2-5; D is uncertain. The length of the CDR3 is 13 residues. Germline lookup yields CDR1 SGHRS and CDR2 YFSETQ. Trimming stripped 1 base from V and 1 base from J, with 5 bases between. In DNA, the CDR3 is TGCGCCAGCAGCTTGAACGGCCAAGAGACCCAGTACTTC. Its translation is CASSLNGQETQYF.

V usage is TRBV11-2 and J usage is TRBJ1-4; D is perhaps TRBD1 (5 bases). Trimming took 5 bases from V and 3 from J, leaving 16 bases between them. Germline CDR1 SGHAT, CDR2 FQNNGV. This CDR3 contains 16 residues. This chain's CDR3 is CASSIGATTANEKLFF. The CDR3 DNA sequence: TGTGCCAGCAGCATCGGGGCGACGACTGCTAATGAAAAACTGTTTTTT.

The chain uses TRBV7-2 and TRBJ2-3; a weak D match, TRBD2 (6 bases). Germline-derived CDR1 and CDR2 are SGHTA and FQGNSA. The CDR3 loop spans 15 amino acids. Trimming left V 3 bases short and J 0 bases short, with 10 bases between. The CDR3 protein is CASSFLRGSTDTQYF. The CDR3 nucleotides read TGTGCCAGCAGCTTTCTGCGGGGTAGCACAGATACGCAGTATTTT.

This chain uses TRBV7-9 with TRBJ1-4, with 7 bases identical to TRBD1. Germline CDR1 is SEHNR and CDR2 is FQNEAQ (reference sequence). Trimming cost V 5 bases and J 8 bases; bases outside gene matches: 5. The CDR3 covers 13 residues. The CDR3 is CASSVGTEEKLFF. In nucleotides, the CDR3 is TGTGCCAGCAGCGTAGGGACAGAAGAAAAACTGTTTTTT.

This chain connects TRBV7-2 to TRBJ2-7, with TRBD2 identical over 14 bases. This CDR3 comprises 17 residues. CDR1 is SGHTA, CDR2 FQGNSA, per germline. Trimming removed 4 bases from V and 4 bases from J; junction bases left unmatched: 9. CDR3 protein: CASSSSGTSGSAYEQYF. CDR3 DNA: TGTGCCAGCAGCTCCTCCGGGACTAGCGGGAGCGCGTACGAGCAGTACTTC.

This clone was recorded only once. The chain employs TRBV10-3 and TRBJ2-7; D ambiguous. V dropped 6 bases and J dropped 3 bases, with 9 bases sitting between them. The CDR3 spans 12 residues. From germline, CDR1 is ENHRY and CDR2 SYGVKD. The CDR3 region is CAIRGKGYEQYF. In DNA, the CDR3 is TGTGCCATCAGGGGCAAGGGCTACGAGCAGTACTTC.

This clone has a single count. This sample also contains other DNA sequences that code for the same CDR3. The chain couples TRBV6-5 to TRBJ2-3; D ambiguous. Trimming pared 4 bases from V and 5 bases from J, leaving 4 bases between. Germline assignment: CDR1 MNHEY and CDR2 SVGAGI. This CDR3 is built from 11 residues. CDR3 nucleotide sequence: TGTGCCAGCAGTTGGGGAGATACGCAGTATTTT. It is translated as CASSWGDTQYF.

The V gene is TRBV28, the J gene TRBJ2-3; 9 positions agree with TRBD2. V gave up 11 bases and J gave up 2 bases; unmatched junction bases: 5. The CDR3 runs to 13 residues. Per germline, CDR1 MDHEN and CDR2 SYDVKM. In DNA, the CDR3 is TGTGCCTGGCGGGGGGGCCCCACAGATACGCAGTATTTT. Translated, it gives CAWRGGPTDTQYF.

Remarks on this clone: Other DNA sequences within the sample encode an identical CDR3. The chain employs TRBV30 and TRBJ1-5, with D perhaps matching TRBD1 (6 bases). The V end lost 0 bases, the J end lost 5 bases, and 8 bases lay between the germline ends. The CDR3 runs to 13 residues. Germline CDR1 reads GTSNPN; CDR2 reads SVGIG (reference sequence). For the CDR3, the DNA is TGTGCCTGGAGTGTACAGGGCGATCAGCCCCAGCATTTT. This codes for CAWSVQGDQPQHF.

The J gene is TRBJ2-1, the V gene TRBV6-6; 9 bases line up with TRBD1. The V and J ends lost 2 bases and 8 bases, in that order; junction bases with no gene match: 7. Per the germline V gene, CDR1 is MNHNY and CDR2 is SVGAGI (reference sequence). The CDR3 totals 15 residues. CDR3: CASSYVQGAAYEQFF. DNA of the CDR3: TGTGCCAGCAGTTACGTACAGGGGGCAGCCTATGAGCAGTTCTTC.

The chain uses TRBV28 and TRBJ1-2, with unresolved D. CDR3 length: 13 amino acids. The ends were cut back, 7 bases at V and 4 bases at J, with 13 bases in the middle. Germline loops: CDR1 MDHEN, CDR2 SYDVKM. The chain's CDR3 is CASMEGLFYGYTF. DNA of the CDR3: TGTGCCAGCATGGAAGGATTGTTCTATGGCTACACCTTC.

The chain joins TRBV7-2 to TRBJ2-7, with TRBD1 matching over 9 bases. Trimming at V came to 4 bases and at J to 4 bases, leaving 5 bases not matched to a gene. The germline gives CDR1 SGHTA, CDR2 FQGNSA. The CDR3 is 14 amino acids. The CDR3 region is CASSWTGEQYEQYF. The CDR3 DNA follows: TGTGCCAGCAGCTGGACAGGGGAGCAGTACGAGCAGTACTTC.

A word on this clone: Other nucleotide sequences in the sample specify the same CDR3. The gene calls are TRBV6-4 and TRBJ1-1; D uncertain. The CDR3 has 13 residues. The V gene lost 4 bases and the J gene lost 4 bases, with 10 bases spanning the gap. Germline V gene lookup returns CDR1 MRHNA and CDR2 SNTAGT. The CDR3 nucleotides read TGTGCCAGCAGTGTGGACCGAGGCACTGAAGCTTTCTTT. Translation: CASSVDRGTEAFF.

Regarding this clone: The sample contains more than one DNA sequence encoding this CDR3. This chain connects TRBV28 to TRBJ2-2; D remains unclear. Looked up from germline, CDR1 is MDHEN and CDR2 is SYDVKM. The CDR3 spans 12 residues. V was shortened by 8 bases and J by 0 bases, with 4 bases between the two germline ends. CDR3 protein: CASRTNTGELFF. CDR3 nucleotide sequence: TGTGCCAGCCGTACGAACACCGGGGAGCTGTTTTTT.

The chain couples TRBV7-2 to TRBJ2-1; D is perhaps TRBD1 or TRBD2 (5 bases each). The germline CDR1 and CDR2 sequences are SGHTA and FQGNSA. V dropped 1 base and J dropped 4 bases, with 11 bases sitting between them. This CDR3 region has 15 residues. The CDR3 is CASSLEGDAYNEQFF. The CDR3 region has the DNA TGTGCCAGCAGCTTAGAAGGGGACGCGTACAATGAGCAGTTCTTC.

This chain connects TRBV19 to TRBJ1-6, with 7 bases matching TRBD1. The CDR3 loop spans 14 amino acids. Germline CDR1 LNHDA, CDR2 SQIVND (reference sequence). Germline trimming cut 3 bases from V and 7 bases from J; bases unmatched to any gene: 3. CDR3 in amino acids: CASSIRDSNSPLHF. In DNA form, the CDR3 reads TGTGCCAGTAGTATCCGGGACAGCAATTCACCCCTCCACTTT.

The chain carries TRBV30 and TRBJ2-7, with no clear D. Trimming cost V 0 bases and J 3 bases, with 12 bases left between them. The length of the CDR3 is 14 residues. CDR1 is GTSNPN and CDR2 is SVGIG in the germline V gene (reference sequence). DNA of the CDR3: TGTGCCTGGAGTGTACGGCTAGACGGCTACGAGCAGTACTTC. Translated: CAWSVRLDGYEQYF.

In regard to this clone: Within the sample, other DNA sequences also encode this same CDR3. This chain joins TRBV10-2 and TRBJ2-3, with TRBD2 matching 11 bases. J was trimmed by 6 bases and V by 4 bases; bases with no gene match: 6. The length of the CDR3 is 15 residues. The germline V gene encodes CDR1 WSHSY and CDR2 SAAADI. CDR3 sequence (DNA): TGCGCCAGCAGTGGGCTAGCGGGGGGCCCCGATACGCAGTATTTT. Its protein product is CASSGLAGGPDTQYF.

This clone turned up a few times. V gene TRBV30 combines with J gene TRBJ1-4, with 9 bases aligning to TRBD1. V was clipped by 3 bases and J by 2 bases; unmatched bases: 7. Germline V gene lookup returns CDR1 GTSNPN and CDR2 SVGIG (reference sequence). This CDR3 is built from 16 residues. The CDR3 coding sequence is TGTGCCTGGAGGGACAGGGGAAGTAACACTAATGAAAAACTGTTTTTT. It is translated as CAWRDRGSNTNEKLFF.

The count of this clone is one. The V gene is TRBV27, the J gene TRBJ2-7; maybe TRBD1 (5 bases). Germline CDR1 is MNHEY and CDR2 is SMNVEV (reference sequence). CDR3 length equals 14 residues. V lost 2 bases and J 6 bases, leaving 14 bases between the germline ends. The CDR3 protein is CASSLPEGRGEQYF. DNA for the CDR3: TGTGCCAGCAGTTTACCCGAAGGAAGGGGCGAGCAGTACTTC.

A single count supports this clone. The chain couples TRBV29-1 to TRBJ1-1; 9 nucleotides match TRBD1. CDR3 size: 16 residues. The ends lost 6 bases at V and 10 bases at J; junction bases unmatched: 21. Germline loops: CDR1 SQVTM, CDR2 ANQGSEA. The CDR3 sequence is CSVLGQGAPGRYGAFF. The CDR3 region has the DNA TGCAGCGTGTTGGGACAGGGAGCCCCGGGGAGATATGGAGCTTTCTTT.

The chain uses TRBV27 and TRBJ1-2; no clear D gene. CDR3 size: 11 residues. Trimming pared 4 bases from V and 4 bases from J, leaving 4 bases between. CDR1 is MNHEY, CDR2 SMNVEV, per germline (reference sequence). CDR3 in DNA: TGTGCCAGCAGTTGGCGCTATGGCTACACCTTC. Its protein product is CASSWRYGYTF.

J is TRBJ1-1 and V is TRBV5-1; D call uncertain. The V gene lost 0 bases and the J gene lost 4 bases, with 10 bases spanning the gap. The CDR3 has 14 amino acids. Germline V gene sequence: CDR1 SGHRS, CDR2 YFSETQ. The CDR3 coding sequence is TGCGCCAGCAGCTTGGAAGCGGGTATCACTGAAGCTTTCTTT. This sequence encodes CASSLEAGITEAFF.

In this sample, this clone turned up once. This clone may be a read error of a much larger clone one base away. This chain joins TRBV6-1 and TRBJ2-7, with TRBD2 as a possible D gene (5 bases). V gave up 1 base and J gave up 3 bases, with 7 bases separating them. The CDR3 contains 13 residues. The germline V gene encodes CDR1 MNHNS and CDR2 SASEGT. In DNA, the CDR3 is TGTGCCAGCAGTGAAGTCGGGGACTACGAGCAGTACTTC. This codes for CASSEVGDYEQYF.

This rearrangement joins TRBV7-2 to TRBJ2-7, with 9 bases aligning to TRBD2. The CDR3 length is 18 residues. V was pared by 1 base and J by 0 bases, with 10 bases of the junction left unmatched. Looked up from germline, CDR1 is SGHTA and CDR2 is FQGNSA. CDR3: CASSLVMSSGMISYEQYF. The CDR3 DNA reads TGTGCCAGCAGCTTAGTGATGTCTAGCGGGATGATCTCCTACGAGCAGTACTTC.

In regard to this clone: Other nucleotide sequences in the sample specify the same CDR3. DNA for the CDR3: TGCGCCAGCAGCTTGGTGCTGAACACCGGGGAGCTGTTTTTT. This gives the protein CASSLVLNTGELFF. The chain is built from TRBV5-1 and TRBJ2-2; no reliable D call. The V gene's germline CDR1 is SGHRS and CDR2 YFSETQ. The germline V and J ends were trimmed by 0 bases and 1 base, with 4 bases remaining between them. The CDR3 runs to 14 residues.

The chain has TRBV5-8 and TRBJ1-5; TRBD1 might be the D (5 bases). Germline V gene sequence: CDR1 SGHTS, CDR2 YDEGEE. The V end lost 0 bases, the J end lost 2 bases, and 12 bases lay between the germline ends. CDR3 length: 16 residues. The CDR3 sequence is CASSLGQTGRNQPQHF. As DNA, the CDR3 is TGTGCCAGCAGCTTGGGACAGACTGGGCGCAATCAGCCCCAGCATTTT.

V is TRBV7-8 and J is TRBJ2-1, with a tentative D call TRBD2 (6 bases). CDR3 length: 13 amino acids. Germline CDR1 and CDR2: SGHVS and FQNEAQ. Trimming stripped 2 bases from V and 13 bases from J, with 15 bases between. The CDR3 DNA reads TGTGCCAGCAGCTTATCCCGGGACTTAAACCAGTTCTTC. Its translation is CASSLSRDLNQFF.

DNA for the CDR3: TGTGCCAGCAGCCTATGGACAGGGTATTCACCCCTCCACTTT. It specifies CASSLWTGYSPLHF. The gene calls are TRBV7-9 and TRBJ1-6; TRBD1 agrees at 8 bases. The CDR3 has 14 amino acids. J gave up 8 bases and V 5 bases, and 5 bases lay outside the gene matches. Germline CDR1 is SEHNR and CDR2 is FQNEAQ (reference sequence).